Following are 27 T cell receptor beta chains from one sample sequenced in a study of identical twins. A single record per CDR3 protein comes from TCRdb applying MiXCR to the 5' RACE reads. The profile shows 540,000 or so distinct CDR3 sequences, 20% to 25% of them singletons. These same records also appear under a second study, on yellow fever vaccine responses in identical twins.

The material sequenced was CD4+ T cells sorted from blood. Receptors were obtained from a woman aged 18-30 years in good health.

The chain is built from TRBV18 and TRBJ2-2; D unclear. CDR3 size: 15 residues. CDR1 is KGHSH, CDR2 LQKENI, per germline. V dropped 3 bases and J dropped 1 base, with 9 bases sitting between them. The CDR3 here is CASSPQAENTGELFF. The CDR3 coding sequence is TGTGCCAGCTCACCTCAAGCTGAGAACACCGGGGAGCTGTTTTTT. Full variable domain (remainder filled in from reference TRBV18 and TRBJ2-2): NAGVMQNPRHLVRRRGQEARLRCSPMKGHSHVYWYRQLPEEGLKFMVYLQKENIIDESGMPKERFSAEFPKEGPSILRIQQVVRGDSAAYFCASSPQAENTGELFFGEGSRLTVL.

This clonotype was seen only a few times. The genes are TRBV6-5 and TRBJ2-2, with D unresolved. Germline values: CDR1 MNHEY, CDR2 SVGAGI. V lost 0 bases to trimming and J lost 6 bases, with 11 bases between them. This CDR3 is built from 15 residues. CDR3 sequence reads: CASSYSRGPAGELFF. CDR3 DNA sequence: TGTGCCAGCAGTTACTCGAGAGGTCCGGCCGGGGAGCTGTTTTTT.

This clonotype was seen more than once but under ten times. The chain has TRBV6-1 and TRBJ2-1; D may correspond to TRBD1 or TRBD2 (5 bases each). Germline CDR1 MNHNS, CDR2 SASEGT. V was cut by 7 bases and J by 6 bases, with 16 bases left in between. This CDR3 has 14 residues. In DNA form, the CDR3 reads TGTGCCAGCACAGGGACGACCTCTCGCAATGAGCAGTTCTTC. It is translated as CASTGTTSRNEQFF.

In this sample, this clonotype turned up many times. The chain recombines TRBV12-3 or TRBV12-4 with TRBJ2-6; D is possibly TRBD1 (6 bases). The CDR3 sequence is 16 residues long. V lost 6 bases, J lost 0 bases, and 12 bases lay in between. In nucleotides, the CDR3 is TGTGCCAGCAGGGAACAGGGTACCTCTGGGGCCAACGTCCTGACTTTC. It is translated as CASREQGTSGANVLTF.

This clonotype showed up just a few times. The chain uses TRBV12-3 or TRBV12-4 and TRBJ2-7; no clear D gene. The CDR3 has 14 residues. V lost 6 bases and J 2 bases, leaving 14 bases between the germline ends. The CDR3 DNA sequence: TGTGCCAGCAGCTTTGGGTACCGACCCTACGAGCAGTACTTC. Translated: CASSFGYRPYEQYF.

The chain recombines TRBV6-1 with TRBJ2-1; D remains unclear. The V end lost 1 base, the J end lost 0 bases, and 10 bases lay between the germline ends. The CDR3 runs 16 residues. CDR1 MNHNS and CDR2 SASEGT come from the germline V gene. The CDR3 spells CASSEGWGNSYNEQFF. The CDR3 region has the DNA TGTGCCAGCAGTGAAGGGTGGGGAAACTCCTACAATGAGCAGTTCTTC.

This chain's CDR3 is CASSSDGLAGGDNEQFF. The CDR3 coding sequence is TGTGCCAGCAGTTCCGACGGACTAGCGGGAGGTGACAATGAGCAGTTCTTC. The chain carries TRBV12-3 or TRBV12-4 and TRBJ2-1; 14 bases align to TRBD2. This CDR3 region has 17 residues. The junction had 7 bases not matched to a gene; V was cut back by 4 bases and J by 5 bases.

V gene TRBV6-1 combines with J gene TRBJ2-1; 11 bases map to TRBD2. Losses at the gene ends were 6 bases for V and 3 bases for J; bases not matched to a gene: 7. The CDR3 contains 16 residues. Germline values: CDR1 MNHNS, CDR2 SASEGT. CDR3 nucleotide sequence: TGTGCCAGCAGACTGATTAGCGGGAGGGACTACAATGAGCAGTTCTTC. Amino acids: CASRLISGRDYNEQFF.

This clonotype was detected only a few times. The chain employs TRBV10-3 and TRBJ2-7, with D possibly TRBD1 on 5 matching bases. Germline values: CDR1 ENHRY, CDR2 SYGVKD. Trimming took off 0 bases at V and 4 bases at J, with 10 bases between the two ends. This CDR3 spans 14 amino acids. DNA of the CDR3: TGTGCCATCAGTGAGTCGAGACAGCCATACGAGCAGTACGTC. It specifies CAISESRQPYEQYV.

The chain employs TRBV15 and TRBJ1-1, with a weak D call TRBD1 (5 bases). The CDR3 is made up of 15 amino acids. Germline CDR1 LNHNV, CDR2 YYDKDF (reference sequence). The V and J ends lost 1 base and 7 bases respectively, with 16 bases between them. Here the CDR3 DNA reads TGTGCCACCAGCAGAGCCCTTTATCAAGGGGTTGAAGCTTTCTTT. This codes for CATSRALYQGVEAFF.

This sequence joins TRBV7-2 and TRBJ2-1; TRBD2 aligns across 10 bases. V was pared by 3 bases and J by 6 bases, with 8 bases of the junction left unmatched. Germline CDR1 and CDR2: SGHTA and FQGNSA. The CDR3 runs to 16 residues. The CDR3: CASSFRLAGPPNEQFF. CDR3 DNA sequence: TGTGCCAGCAGCTTCAGACTAGCGGGCCCCCCCAATGAGCAGTTCTTC.

This chain links TRBV12-3 or TRBV12-4 with TRBJ2-1; the D is unclear. The CDR3 is made up of 13 amino acids. V was cut by 6 bases and J by 5 bases, with 11 bases left in between. This chain's CDR3 is CASSLIPDNEQFF. DNA of the CDR3: TGTGCCAGCAGCCTTATCCCCGACAATGAGCAGTTCTTC.

J is TRBJ1-6 and V is TRBV7-9; D gene unclear. Germline loops: CDR1 SEHNR, CDR2 FQNEAQ (reference sequence). V was trimmed by 0 bases and J by 7 bases, leaving 10 bases between them. There are 15 residues in the CDR3. In DNA, the CDR3 is TGTGCCAGCAGCTTAGCGGCGCCCGACAATTCACCCCTCCACTTT. Protein product: CASSLAAPDNSPLHF. Variable domain in full (rest from reference TRBV7-9 and TRBJ1-6): DTGVSQNPRHKITKRGQNVTFRCDPISEHNRLYWYRQTLGQGPEFLTYFQNEAQLEKSRLLSDRFSAERPKGSFSTLEIQRTEQGDSAMYLCASSLAAPDNSPLHFGNGTRLTVT.

The rearrangement links TRBV7-9 to TRBJ2-3, with D tentatively TRBD2 (5 bases). Germline V lookup: CDR1 SEHNR, CDR2 FQNEAQ (reference sequence). V lost 5 bases, J lost 1 base, and 16 bases lay in between. This CDR3 contains 16 residues. CDR3 loop: CASSPFAGTGTDTQYF. CDR3 DNA sequence: TGTGCCAGCAGCCCCTTTGCGGGTACGGGCACAGATACGCAGTATTTT.

V is TRBV7-3 and J is TRBJ2-3; 10 bases agree with TRBD2. The CDR3 runs 15 residues. V lost 1 base to trimming and J lost 10 bases; unmatched junction nucleotides: 8. Germline V gives CDR1 SGHTA, CDR2 FQGTGA. The CDR3 DNA reads as TGTGCCAGCAGCTTAATGGCTAGCGGGAGAAGCGCGCAGTATTTT. Protein: CASSLMASGRSAQYF.

This clonotype was detected only a few times. The rearrangement joins TRBV4-2 to TRBJ2-5; tentatively, D is TRBD1 or TRBD2 (5 bases each). The CDR3 length is 15 residues. The V end was cut by 0 bases, the J end by 2 bases, with 10 bases between. Germline values: CDR1 LGHNA, CDR2 YNFKEQ. Here the CDR3 reads CASSQDRGPQETQYF. As DNA, the CDR3 is TGTGCCAGCAGCCAAGATAGGGGACCTCAAGAGACCCAGTACTTC.

V is TRBV20-1 and J is TRBJ2-2; possibly TRBD2 for D (5 bases). Per germline, CDR1 DFQATT and CDR2 SNEGSKA (reference sequence). The ends were cut back, 1 base at V and 1 base at J, with 10 bases in the middle. The CDR3 has 15 residues. CDR3 in amino acids: CSARAPAGNTGELFF. The CDR3, as DNA: TGCAGTGCTAGAGCCCCCGCGGGGAACACCGGGGAGCTGTTTTTT.

This clonotype has more than one count but fewer than ten. The rearrangement joins TRBV24-1 to TRBJ2-4; unclear D gene. Trimming stripped 4 bases from V and 1 base from J, with 4 bases between. Germline-derived CDR1 and CDR2 are KGHDR and SFDVKD. This CDR3 contains 13 residues. As DNA, the CDR3 is TGTGCCACCAGTGAAGACGCCAAAAACATTCAGTACTTC. It yields the protein CATSEDAKNIQYF.

The V gene is TRBV10-3, the J gene TRBJ1-5; D remains ambiguous. The germline V gene encodes CDR1 ENHRY and CDR2 SYGVKD. The CDR3 is made up of 13 amino acids. The V end lost 8 bases, the J end lost 6 bases, and 14 bases lay between the germline ends. CDR3 sequence (DNA): TGTGCCATCGGTAGAGATCCGGGTCAGCCCCAGCATTTT. Protein sequence: CAIGRDPGQPQHF.

In this sample, this clonotype turned up a few times. The rearrangement links TRBV20-1 to TRBJ2-2; D is perhaps TRBD1 (8 bases). Trimming left V 4 bases short and J 6 bases short, with 15 bases between. From germline, CDR1 is DFQATT and CDR2 SNEGSKA (reference sequence). CDR3 length: 14 amino acids. The CDR3, as DNA: TGCAGTGCTAAGACAGGGGAGGGACCCGGGGAGCTGTTTTTT. Amino acids: CSAKTGEGPGELFF.

The chain carries TRBV10-3 and TRBJ2-3; D is perhaps TRBD1 (5 bases). The germline V and J ends were trimmed by 4 bases and 3 bases, with 8 bases remaining between them. The CDR3 is 13 residues long. Germline CDR1 ENHRY, CDR2 SYGVKD. CDR3 residues: CAISARATDTQYF. In DNA, the CDR3 is TGTGCCATCAGTGCCAGGGCAACAGATACGCAGTATTTT.

The chain couples TRBV7-2 to TRBJ2-5; D not certain. V was shortened by 0 bases and J by 7 bases, with 15 bases between the two germline ends. CDR3 size: 15 residues. Per germline, CDR1 SGHTA and CDR2 FQGNSA. The CDR3 DNA reads as TGTGCCAGCAGCTTAGCAGGCACCCAAGGACGGACCCAGTACTTC. Encoded protein: CASSLAGTQGRTQYF.

This chain joins TRBV20-1 and TRBJ2-5, with 8 positions matching TRBD2. In germline, CDR1 is DFQATT, CDR2 SNEGSKA (reference sequence). The J segment lost 4 bases and the V segment lost 2 bases, leaving 12 bases of the junction unmatched. The CDR3 spans 16 residues. The CDR3 DNA sequence: TGCAGTGCTAGATGGCTAGCGGGCACCCTGGGAGAGACCCAGTACTTC. This gives the protein CSARWLAGTLGETQYF.

This clonotype was observed a handful of times. V and J are TRBV28 and TRBJ2-4; D ambiguous. V lost 5 bases and J 6 bases, leaving 5 bases between the germline ends. CDR3 length: 11 amino acids. Germline V lookup: CDR1 MDHEN, CDR2 SYDVKM. CDR3 coding DNA: TGTGCCAGCAGTACACCAAACATTCAGTACTTC. Translated: CASSTPNIQYF.

Only a few counts were recorded for this clonotype. The V call is TRBV7-8, the J call TRBJ2-2, with a possible D match to TRBD2 (6 bases). The germline V gene encodes CDR1 SGHVS and CDR2 FQNEAQ. CDR3 size: 16 residues. V was shortened by 1 base and J by 5 bases, with 14 bases between the two germline ends. In DNA, the CDR3 is TGTGCCAGCAGCTTAGGTTGGAGGGGCGGTACCGGGGAGCTGTTTTTT. Encoded protein: CASSLGWRGGTGELFF.

This clonotype was counted between two and nine times. The chain links TRBV5-6 to TRBJ1-1, with D possibly TRBD1 on 5 matching bases. This CDR3 region has 13 residues. The germline V gene has CDR1 SGHDT and CDR2 YYEEEE. Trimming removed 0 bases at V and 6 bases at J, with 9 bases between. CDR3 residues: CASSLEGQAEAFF. CDR3 coding DNA: TGTGCCAGCAGCTTGGAGGGGCAGGCTGAAGCTTTCTTT.

This clonotype was seen a few times. The CDR3 DNA sequence: TGTGCCAGCAGCTTGAAGGGTAGCAACCCCTACGAGCAGTACGTC. Translated, it gives CASSLKGSNPYEQYV. J is TRBJ2-7 and V is TRBV5-5; D is ambiguous. Germline values: CDR1 SGHKS, CDR2 YYEKEE (reference sequence). Trimming took 1 base from V and 2 from J, leaving 13 bases between them. The CDR3 contains 15 residues.